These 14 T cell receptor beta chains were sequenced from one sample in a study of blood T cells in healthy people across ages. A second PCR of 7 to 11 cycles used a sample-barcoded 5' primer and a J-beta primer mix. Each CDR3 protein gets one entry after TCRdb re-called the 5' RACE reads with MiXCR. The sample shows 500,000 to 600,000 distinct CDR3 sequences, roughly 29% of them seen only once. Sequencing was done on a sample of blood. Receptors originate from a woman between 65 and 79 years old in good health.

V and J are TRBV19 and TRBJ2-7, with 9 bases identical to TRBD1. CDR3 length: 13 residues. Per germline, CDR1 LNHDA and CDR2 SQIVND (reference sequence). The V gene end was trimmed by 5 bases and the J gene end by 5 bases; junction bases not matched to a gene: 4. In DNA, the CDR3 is TGTGCCAGTAGTTACAGGGGGCACAACGAGCAGTACTTC. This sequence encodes CASSYRGHNEQYF.

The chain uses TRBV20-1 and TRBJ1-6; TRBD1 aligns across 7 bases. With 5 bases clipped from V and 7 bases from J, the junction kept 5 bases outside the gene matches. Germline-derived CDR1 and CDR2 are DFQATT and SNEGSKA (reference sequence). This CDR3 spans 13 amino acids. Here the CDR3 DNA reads TGCAGTGCTCGTACAGGGGCCAATTCACCCCTCCACTTT. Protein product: CSARTGANSPLHF.

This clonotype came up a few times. For the CDR3, the DNA is TGCAGTGCCGCGACAGGGGTTGAAAAACTGTTTTTT. Protein product: CSAATGVEKLFF. The genes are TRBV20-1 and TRBJ1-4, with 8 bases lining up with TRBD1. Germline V gene lookup returns CDR1 DFQATT and CDR2 SNEGSKA (reference sequence). The CDR3 is 12 residues long. Unmatched junction bases numbered 4, after V lost 6 bases and J lost 7 bases.

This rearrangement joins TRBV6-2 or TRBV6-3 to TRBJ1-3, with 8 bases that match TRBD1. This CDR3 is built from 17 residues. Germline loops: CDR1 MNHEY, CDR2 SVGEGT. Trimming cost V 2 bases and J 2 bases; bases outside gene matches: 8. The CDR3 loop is CASSYGQGAGTGNTIYF. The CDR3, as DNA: TGTGCCAGCAGTTACGGACAGGGCGCTGGAACTGGAAACACCATATATTTT.

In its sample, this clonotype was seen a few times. The DNA of the CDR3 is TGCGCCAGCAGCCCAGGGTCTGGACGAAATGAAAAACTGTTTTTT. Translated, it gives CASSPGSGRNEKLFF. The chain recombines TRBV5-1 with TRBJ1-4, with a weak D call TRBD1 (5 bases). V lost 4 bases to trimming and J lost 5 bases, with 15 bases between them. This CDR3 comprises 15 residues. The V gene's germline CDR1 is SGHRS and CDR2 YFSETQ.

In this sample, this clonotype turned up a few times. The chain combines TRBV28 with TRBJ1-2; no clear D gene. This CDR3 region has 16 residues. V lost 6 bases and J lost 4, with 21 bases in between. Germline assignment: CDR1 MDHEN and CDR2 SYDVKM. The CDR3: CASSSPGRNLPYGYTF. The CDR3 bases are TGTGCCAGCAGCTCGCCCGGACGGAACCTCCCCTATGGCTACACCTTC.

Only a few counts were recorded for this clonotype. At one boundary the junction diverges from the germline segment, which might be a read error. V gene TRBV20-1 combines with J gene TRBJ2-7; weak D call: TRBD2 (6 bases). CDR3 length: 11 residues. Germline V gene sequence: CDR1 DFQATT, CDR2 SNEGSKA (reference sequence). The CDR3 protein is CSAGGFYKQYF. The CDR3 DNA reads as TGCAGTGCTGGGGGGTTCTACAAGCAGTACTTC.

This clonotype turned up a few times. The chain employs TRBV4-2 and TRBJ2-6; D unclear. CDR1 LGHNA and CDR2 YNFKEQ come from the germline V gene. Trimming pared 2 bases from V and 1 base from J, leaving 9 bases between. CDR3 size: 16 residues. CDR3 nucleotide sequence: TGTGCCAGCAGCCAAATCGGTTCGTCTGGGGCCAACGTCCTGACTTTC. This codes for CASSQIGSSGANVLTF.

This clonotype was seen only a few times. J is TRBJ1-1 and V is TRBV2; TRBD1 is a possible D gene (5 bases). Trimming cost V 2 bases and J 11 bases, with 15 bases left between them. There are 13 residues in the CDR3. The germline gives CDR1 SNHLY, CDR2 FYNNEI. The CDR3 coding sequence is TGTGCCAGCAGTGAAAGAGCGGGGCGAGGTGCTTTCTTT. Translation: CASSERAGRGAFF.

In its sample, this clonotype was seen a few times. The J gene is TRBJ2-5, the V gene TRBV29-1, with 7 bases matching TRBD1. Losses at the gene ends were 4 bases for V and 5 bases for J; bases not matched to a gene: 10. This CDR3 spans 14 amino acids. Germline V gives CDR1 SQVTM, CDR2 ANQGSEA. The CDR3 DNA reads TGCAGCGTTGGCCGGGGACAGTTCATGGAGACCCAGTACTTC. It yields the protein CSVGRGQFMETQYF.

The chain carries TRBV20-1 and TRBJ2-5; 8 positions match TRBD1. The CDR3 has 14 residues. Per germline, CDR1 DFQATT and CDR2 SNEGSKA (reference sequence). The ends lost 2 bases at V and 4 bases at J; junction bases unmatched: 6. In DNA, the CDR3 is TGCAGTGCTAGAACACGACAGGGGAGAGAGACCCAGTACTTC. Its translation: CSARTRQGRETQYF.

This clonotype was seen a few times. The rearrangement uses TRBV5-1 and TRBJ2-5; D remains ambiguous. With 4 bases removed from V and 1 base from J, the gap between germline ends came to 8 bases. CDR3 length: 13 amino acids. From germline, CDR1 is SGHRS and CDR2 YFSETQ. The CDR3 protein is CASSESLQETQYF. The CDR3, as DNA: TGCGCCAGCAGCGAGAGCCTCCAAGAGACCCAGTACTTC.

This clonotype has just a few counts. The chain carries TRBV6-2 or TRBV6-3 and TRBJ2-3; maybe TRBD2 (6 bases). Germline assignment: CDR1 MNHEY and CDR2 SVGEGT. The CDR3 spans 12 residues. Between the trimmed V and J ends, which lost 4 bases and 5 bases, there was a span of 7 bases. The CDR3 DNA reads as TGTGCCAGCAGTTCGGGAGAAGATACGCAGTATTTT. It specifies CASSSGEDTQYF.

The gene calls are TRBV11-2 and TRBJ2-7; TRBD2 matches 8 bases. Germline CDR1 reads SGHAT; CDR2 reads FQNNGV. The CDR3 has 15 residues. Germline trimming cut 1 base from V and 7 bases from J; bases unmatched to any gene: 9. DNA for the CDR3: TGTGCCAGCAGCTTAGTCGCCGGGGGGGCCTGGGAGCAGTACTTC. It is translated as CASSLVAGGAWEQYF.